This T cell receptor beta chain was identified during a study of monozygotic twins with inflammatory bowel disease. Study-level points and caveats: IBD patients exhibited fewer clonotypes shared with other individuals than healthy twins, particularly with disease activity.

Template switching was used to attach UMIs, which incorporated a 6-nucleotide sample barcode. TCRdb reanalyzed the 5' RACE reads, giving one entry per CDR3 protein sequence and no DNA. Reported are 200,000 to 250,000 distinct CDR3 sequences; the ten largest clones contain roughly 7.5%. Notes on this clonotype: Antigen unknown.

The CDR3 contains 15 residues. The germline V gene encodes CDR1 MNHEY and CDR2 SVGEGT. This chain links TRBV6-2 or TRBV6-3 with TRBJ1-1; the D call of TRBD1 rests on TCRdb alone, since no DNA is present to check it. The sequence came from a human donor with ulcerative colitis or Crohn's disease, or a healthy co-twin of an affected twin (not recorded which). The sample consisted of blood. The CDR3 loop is CASSPPGHWNTEAFF.